This T cell receptor (beta chain) emerged from a study of blood T cell repertoires in COVID-19. The wider study: Acute and convalescent COVID-19 samples came from the United States, Italy and Spain. T cells, B-cell-depleted T cells, or PBMCs provided the cDNA or gDNA that served as material.

Per the study methods: From reference gene primer amplification, estimates of nucleated cell counts were derived. The repertoire was sequenced with immunoSEQ multiplex PCR; TCRdb's copy has only in-frame clones and lacks some. That table gives V, J and clone size, and the DNA gave D and trimming. Among more than 300,000 clones, 86% were seen once, and the ten largest hold around 1.5%. The CDR3 loop spans 14 amino acids. Germline V CDR1 and CDR2: SNHLY, FYNNEI. Losses at the gene ends were 6 bases for V and 7 bases for J; bases not matched to a gene: 8. The chain joins TRBV2 to TRBJ2-2; 7 bases fit TRBD2. The source material was peripheral blood. This sequence originates from a woman in her forties or fifties with acute or convalescent COVID-19. The CDR3 DNA follows: TGTGCCAGCAGCCCCGGGACTACTGGCGGGGAGCTGTTTTTT. Its protein product is CASSPGTTGGELFF.